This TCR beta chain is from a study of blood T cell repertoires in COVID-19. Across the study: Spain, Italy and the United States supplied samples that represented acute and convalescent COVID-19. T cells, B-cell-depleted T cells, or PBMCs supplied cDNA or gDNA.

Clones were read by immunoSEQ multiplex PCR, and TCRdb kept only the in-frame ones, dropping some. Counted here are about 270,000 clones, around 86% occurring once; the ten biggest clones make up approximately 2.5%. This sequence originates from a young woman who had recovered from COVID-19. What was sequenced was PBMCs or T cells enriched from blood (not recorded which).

As DNA, the CDR3 is TGCGCCACCAGGGGGGCCTTCTGGGAGCAGTACTTC. It encodes CATRGAFWEQYF. The chain has TRBV10-2 and TRBJ2-7, with D possibly matching TRBD1 (7 bases). The CDR3 loop spans 12 amino acids. The V gene lost 10 bases and the J gene lost 7 bases, with 17 bases spanning the gap. Germline lookup yields CDR1 WSHSY and CDR2 SAAADI.